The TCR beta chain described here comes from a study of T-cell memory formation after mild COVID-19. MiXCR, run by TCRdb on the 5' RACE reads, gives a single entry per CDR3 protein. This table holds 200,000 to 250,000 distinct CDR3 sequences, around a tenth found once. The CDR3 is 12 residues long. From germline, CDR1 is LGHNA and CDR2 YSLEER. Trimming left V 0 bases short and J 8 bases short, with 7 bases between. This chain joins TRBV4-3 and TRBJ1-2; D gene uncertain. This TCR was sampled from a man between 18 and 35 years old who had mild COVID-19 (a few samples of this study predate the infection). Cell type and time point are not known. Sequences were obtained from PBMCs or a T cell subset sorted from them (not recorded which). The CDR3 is CASSQDYKGYTF. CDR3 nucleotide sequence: TGCGCCAGCAGCCAAGACTATAAAGGCTACACCTTC.